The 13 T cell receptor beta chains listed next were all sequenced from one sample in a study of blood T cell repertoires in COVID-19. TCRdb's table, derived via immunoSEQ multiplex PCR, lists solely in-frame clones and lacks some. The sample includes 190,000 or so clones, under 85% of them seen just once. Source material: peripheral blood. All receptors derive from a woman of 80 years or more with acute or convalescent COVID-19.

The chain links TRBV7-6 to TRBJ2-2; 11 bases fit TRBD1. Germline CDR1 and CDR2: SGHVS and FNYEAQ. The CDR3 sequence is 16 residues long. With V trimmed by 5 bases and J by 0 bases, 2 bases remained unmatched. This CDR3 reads CASSPGQGANTGELFF. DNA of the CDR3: TGTGCCAGCAGCCCGGGACAGGGGGCGAACACCGGGGAGCTGTTTTTT.

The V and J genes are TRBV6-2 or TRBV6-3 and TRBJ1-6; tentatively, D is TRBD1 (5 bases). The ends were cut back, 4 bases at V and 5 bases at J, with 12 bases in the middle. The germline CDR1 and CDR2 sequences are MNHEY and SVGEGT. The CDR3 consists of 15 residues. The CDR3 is CASSFGAVHNSPLHF. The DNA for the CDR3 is TGTGCCAGCAGTTTTGGGGCCGTCCATAATTCACCCCTCCACTTT.

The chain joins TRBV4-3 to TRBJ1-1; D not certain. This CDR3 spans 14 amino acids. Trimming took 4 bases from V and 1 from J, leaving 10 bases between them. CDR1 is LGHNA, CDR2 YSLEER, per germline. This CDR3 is CASSLGRENTEAFF. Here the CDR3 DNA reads TGCGCCAGCAGCCTAGGACGGGAGAACACTGAAGCTTTCTTT.

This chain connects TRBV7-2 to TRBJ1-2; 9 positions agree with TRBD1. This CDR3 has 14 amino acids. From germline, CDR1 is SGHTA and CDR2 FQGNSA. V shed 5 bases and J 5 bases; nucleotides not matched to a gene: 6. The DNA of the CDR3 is TGTGCCAGCAGCATGGACAGGGGTCAGTATGGCTACACCTTC. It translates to CASSMDRGQYGYTF.

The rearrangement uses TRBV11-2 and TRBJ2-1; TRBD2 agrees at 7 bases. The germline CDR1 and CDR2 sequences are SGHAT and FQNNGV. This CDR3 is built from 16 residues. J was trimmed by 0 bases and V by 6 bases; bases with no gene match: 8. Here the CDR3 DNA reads TGTGCCAGCAGAATGCTGGGCGGGAGCTCCTACAATGAGCAGTTCTTC. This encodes CASRMLGGSSYNEQFF.

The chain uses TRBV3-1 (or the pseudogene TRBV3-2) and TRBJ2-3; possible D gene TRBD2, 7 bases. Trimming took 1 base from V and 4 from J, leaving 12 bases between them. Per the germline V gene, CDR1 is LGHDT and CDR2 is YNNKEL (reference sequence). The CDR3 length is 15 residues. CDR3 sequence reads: CASSQVRGASDTQYF. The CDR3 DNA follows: TGTGCCAGCAGCCAAGTTCGGGGGGCGTCAGATACGCAGTATTTT.

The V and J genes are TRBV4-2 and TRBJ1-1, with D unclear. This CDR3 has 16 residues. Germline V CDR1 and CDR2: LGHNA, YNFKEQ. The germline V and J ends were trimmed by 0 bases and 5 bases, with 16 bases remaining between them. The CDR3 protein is CASSQEAWLAGTEAFF. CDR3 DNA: TGTGCCAGCAGCCAAGAGGCCTGGCTTGCGGGGACTGAAGCTTTCTTT.

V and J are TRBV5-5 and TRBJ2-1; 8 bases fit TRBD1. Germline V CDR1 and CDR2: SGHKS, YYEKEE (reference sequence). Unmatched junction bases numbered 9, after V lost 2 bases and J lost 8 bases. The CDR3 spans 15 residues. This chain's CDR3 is CASSLGTGYRDEQFF. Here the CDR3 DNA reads TGTGCCAGCAGCTTAGGGACAGGTTACAGAGATGAGCAGTTCTTC.

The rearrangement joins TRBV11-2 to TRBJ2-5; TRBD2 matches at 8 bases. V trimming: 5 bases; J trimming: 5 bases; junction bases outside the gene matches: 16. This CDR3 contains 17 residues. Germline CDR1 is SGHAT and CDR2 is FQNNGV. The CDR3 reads CASSARGGTRVAETQYF. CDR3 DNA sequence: TGTGCCAGCAGCGCCCGGGGGGGGACACGGGTGGCGGAGACCCAGTACTTC.

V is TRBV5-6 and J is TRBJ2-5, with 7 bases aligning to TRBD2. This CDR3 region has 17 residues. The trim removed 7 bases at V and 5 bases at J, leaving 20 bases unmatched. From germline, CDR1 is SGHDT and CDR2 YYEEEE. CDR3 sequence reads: CASSFRLSGTARETQYF. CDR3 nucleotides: TGTGCCAGCTCTTTCCGGCTCAGCGGGACGGCTCGGGAGACCCAGTACTTC.

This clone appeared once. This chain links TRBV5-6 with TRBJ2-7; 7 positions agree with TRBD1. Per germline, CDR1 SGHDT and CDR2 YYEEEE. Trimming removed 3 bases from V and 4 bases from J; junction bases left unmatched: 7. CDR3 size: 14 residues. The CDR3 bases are TGTGCCAGCAGCTGGGACAGACTTTCGTACGAGCAGTACTTC. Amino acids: CASSWDRLSYEQYF. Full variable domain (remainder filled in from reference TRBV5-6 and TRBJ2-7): DAGVTQSPTHLIKTRGQQVTLRCSPKSGHDTVSWYQQALGQGPQFIFQYYEEEERQRGNFPDRFSGHQFPNYSSELNVNALLLGDSALYLCASSWDRLSYEQYFGPGTRLTVT.

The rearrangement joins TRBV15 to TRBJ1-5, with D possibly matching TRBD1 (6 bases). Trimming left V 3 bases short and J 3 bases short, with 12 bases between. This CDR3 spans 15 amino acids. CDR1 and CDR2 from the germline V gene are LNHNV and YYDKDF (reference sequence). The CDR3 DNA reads TGTGCCACCAGCAGGGGGGCAGGTCCCAATCAGCCCCAGCATTTT. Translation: CATSRGAGPNQPQHF.

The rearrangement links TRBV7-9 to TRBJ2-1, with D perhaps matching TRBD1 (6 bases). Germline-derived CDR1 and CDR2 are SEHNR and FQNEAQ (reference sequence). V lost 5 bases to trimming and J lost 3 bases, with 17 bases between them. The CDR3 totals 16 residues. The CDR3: CASSLAWGHLYNEQFF. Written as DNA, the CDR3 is TGTGCCAGCAGCCTGGCGTGGGGACACCTCTACAATGAGCAGTTCTTC.